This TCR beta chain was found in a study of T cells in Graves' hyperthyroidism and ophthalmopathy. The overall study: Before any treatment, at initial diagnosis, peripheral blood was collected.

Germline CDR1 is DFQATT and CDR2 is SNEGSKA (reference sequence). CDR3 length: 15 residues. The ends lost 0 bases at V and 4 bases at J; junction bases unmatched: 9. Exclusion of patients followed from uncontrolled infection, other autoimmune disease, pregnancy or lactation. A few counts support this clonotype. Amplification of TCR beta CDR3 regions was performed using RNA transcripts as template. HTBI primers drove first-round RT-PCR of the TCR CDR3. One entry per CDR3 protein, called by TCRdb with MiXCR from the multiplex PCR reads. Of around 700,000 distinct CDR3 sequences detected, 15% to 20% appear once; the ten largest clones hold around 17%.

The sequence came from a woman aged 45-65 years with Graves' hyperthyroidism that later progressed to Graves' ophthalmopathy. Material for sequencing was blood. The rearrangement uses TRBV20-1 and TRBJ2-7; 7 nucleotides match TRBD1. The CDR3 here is CSARDNDRASYEQYF. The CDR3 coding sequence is TGCAGTGCTAGAGATAACGACAGGGCGTCTTACGAGCAGTACTTC.